This entry describes one TCR beta chain. The target of this receptor is not known. One base away there is no much larger clone; base qualities are not given. This specimen comes from a study of blood T cell repertoires in COVID-19 (TCRdb year 2020). With respect to the entire study: Collaborator samples came from the United States, Italy and Spain and covered acute and convalescent phases of COVID-19. The material from the prospective study consisted of cDNA or gDNA derived from T cells, B-cell-depleted T cells, or PBMCs. Deeply sampled blood TCRbeta repertoires from subjects exposed to, actively infected with, or recovered from COVID-19 were included in the dataset. A freely available public database, intended as a resource for researchers studying the immune response to SARS-CoV-2, is where the repertoires were released. Samples were obtained from the ongoing ImmuneRACE study (first 160 participants) and from approximately 1,200 subjects provided by 6 global collaborators. A de-identified subject ID, COVID-19 status, age in years and sex were almost always included in the sample metadata. Where available, HLA class I and class II types were obtained from metadata supplied by the sample provider rather than from assay-based typing. Broad study findings and their caveats: The quantity of clinical and demographic metadata differed by source and by participant and was supplied without curation.

The immunoSEQ Assay, a bias-controlled multiplex PCR, was used to amplify TCRbeta CDR3 regions from genomic DNA. In the paper's pipeline: Within the assay, amplification of reference gene primers was used to estimate how many nucleated cells each sample contained. To quantify the absolute abundance of each unique TCRbeta CDR3 rearrangement, sequence reads were collapsed and filtered. Productive Simpson clonality was computed per sample as the square root of Simpson's diversity index over productive rearrangements. Held by TCRdb, this immuneACCESS table contains in-frame sequences only and omits some clones. Under half of the omission traces to an unresolved V gene where checked; the cause of the rest is unknown. Clonal size and the V and J genes are those of that table, whereas D and trimming came from the DNA. This sample has roughly 500,000 clones in its table, and around nine tenths of those were observed once. Together, the top ten hold approximately 1.8% of the sample.

The germline V gene encodes CDR1 GTSNPN and CDR2 SVGIG (reference sequence). Inclusive of the bounding cysteine and phenylalanine, the CDR3 is 14 residues long. The sequence is cut down to CDR3 DNA, 42 bases in frame from base 1. V is pruned by 0 bases and J by 2 bases, leaving 1 base of the junction without a gene match. Participants in the prospective study were aged about 18 to 95 years, lived in about two dozen United States geographic areas, and enrolled through a virtual design. Cohort assignment in the prospective study relied on participant-reported clinical history from a screening survey and a study questionnaire. ImmuneRACE Cohort 3 recovered participants were defined by two consecutive negative NP/OP PCR tests, healthcare professional clearance, or symptom resolution. In the prospective study, mobile phlebotomists collected whole blood, serum and a nasopharyngeal or oropharyngeal swab from each participant. Prospective study participants could optionally give additional blood draws and questionnaires over a roughly two-month period. Prospective study blood samples were shipped either frozen or at room temperature before DNA extraction.

Specimen: PBMCs or T cells enriched from blood (not recorded which). The chain couples TRBV30 to TRBJ2-1, with 7 central nucleotides matching TRBD1. The source is a middle-aged woman who had recovered from COVID-19. The nucleotides read TGTGCCTGGAGTGTGGGGACAGCCTACAATGAGCAGTTCTTC. This sequence encodes CAWSVGTAYNEQFF.